The rows below give T cell receptor beta chains drawn from one sample of a study of CD8 T cells in ankylosing spondylitis. TCRdb reprocessed the 5' RACE reads with MiXCR, giving one entry per CDR3 protein. The sample shows about 510,000 distinct CDR3 sequences, over 4% of them seen only once. Sequences were obtained from blood, either unsorted or a sorted T cell fraction (not recorded which). The receptor source for this set is a male donor with ankylosing spondylitis. The CDR3 runs from the conserved cysteine through the conserved F or W. The order of the fields is V gene, J gene, clone size, D gene, CDR3 DNA, CDR3 protein. A D gene is named only where the DNA matches it firmly. The size field reads how often the clone was seen (once, few, many) or a class if it is expanded.

v_gene: TRBV12-3/TRBV12-4
j_gene: TRBJ2-3
abundance: many
d_gene: -
CDR3nt: TGTGCCAGCAGTTTAGCAGCTGGGGGGATTAGCGTAGATACGCAGTATTTT
CDR3aa: CASSLAAGGISVDTQYF

v_gene: TRBV20-1
j_gene: TRBJ2-7
abundance: many
d_gene: TRBD1
CDR3nt: TGCAGTGCAGCGACAGGGGACTACGAGCAGTACTTC
CDR3aa: CSAATGDYEQYF

v_gene: TRBV5-1
j_gene: TRBJ1-1
abundance: many
d_gene: TRBD1
CDR3nt: TGCGCCAGCAGCTTGGATGGACAGGGCAACACTGAAGCTTTCTTT
CDR3aa: CASSLDGQGNTEAFF

v_gene: TRBV11-2
j_gene: TRBJ2-1
abundance: many
d_gene: -
CDR3nt: TGTGCCAGCAGACAGGTTCGTCAGTTCTTC
CDR3aa: CASRQVRQFF

v_gene: TRBV4-3
j_gene: TRBJ1-2
abundance: many
d_gene: TRBD1
CDR3nt: TGCGCCAGCAGCCCCCGGACAGGGTCTCCTTACTATGGCTACACCTTC
CDR3aa: CASSPRTGSPYYGYTF

v_gene: TRBV12-3/TRBV12-4
j_gene: TRBJ2-5
abundance: many
d_gene: -
CDR3nt: TGTGCCAGCTCTACTAGGGGGGAGACCCAGTACTTC
CDR3aa: CASSTRGETQYF

v_gene: TRBV5-1
j_gene: TRBJ2-1
abundance: many
d_gene: TRBD1
CDR3nt: TGCGCCAGCAGCACGCTAGGGACAGGGAGGGAGGTAGCCTACAATGAGCAGTTCTTC
CDR3aa: CASSTLGTGREVAYNEQFF

v_gene: TRBV18
j_gene: TRBJ2-7
abundance: many
d_gene: -
CDR3nt: TGTGCCAGCTCAACGACAGGCGGTCACTACGAGCAGTACTTC
CDR3aa: CASSTTGGHYEQYF

v_gene: TRBV2
j_gene: TRBJ1-5
abundance: many
d_gene: TRBD1
CDR3nt: TGTGCCAGCGACAGGGGGCAGGAGGGCAATCAGCCCCAGCATTTT
CDR3aa: CASDRGQEGNQPQHF

v_gene: TRBV7-2
j_gene: TRBJ2-7
abundance: few
d_gene: TRBD1
CDR3nt: TGTGCCAGCAGCTTAGATCCAGGGGGCGCGTACGAGCAGTACTTC
CDR3aa: CASSLDPGGAYEQYF

v_gene: TRBV29-1
j_gene: TRBJ2-5
abundance: many
d_gene: TRBD1
CDR3nt: TGCAGCGTTAACGGACAGGGGGCTGGGGAGACCCAGTACTTC
CDR3aa: CSVNGQGAGETQYF

v_gene: TRBV15
j_gene: TRBJ2-7
abundance: many
d_gene: -
CDR3nt: TGTGCCACCAGCAGAGTCACGGGGTCCGTACACGAGCAGTACTTC
CDR3aa: CATSRVTGSVHEQYF

v_gene: TRBV3-1
j_gene: TRBJ2-3
abundance: many
d_gene: TRBD2
CDR3nt: TGTGCCAGCAGCCGGAGACTAGCGGGGGTAGATACGCAGTATTTT
CDR3aa: CASSRRLAGVDTQYF